This T cell receptor (beta chain) was sequenced in a study of post-analysis software for immune sequencing data. Unique molecular identifiers featured in each of the TCR beta cDNA libraries. In TCRdb, the PCR reads were re-called with MiXCR into one record per CDR3 protein. The sample lists 350,000 to 450,000 distinct CDR3 sequences; approximately 33% were seen once. With regard to this clonotype: No antigen is known for it.

Study-wide results and limits: In multiple sclerosis, normalized Chao1 diversity was significantly below that of controls.

The TCR was taken from a girl between 10 and 17 years old with multiple sclerosis. The specimen sequenced was blood.

The CDR3 DNA is TGTGCCAGCAGTTTCCAGGGGGCTCTCCCGTATTTT. Residues: CASSFQGALPYF. V gene TRBV27 combines with J gene TRBJ2-3; 8 bases line up with TRBD1. The CDR3 runs to 12 residues. With 3 bases clipped from V and 14 bases from J, the junction kept 7 bases outside the gene matches. Germline CDR1 reads MNHEY; CDR2 reads SMNVEV (reference sequence).